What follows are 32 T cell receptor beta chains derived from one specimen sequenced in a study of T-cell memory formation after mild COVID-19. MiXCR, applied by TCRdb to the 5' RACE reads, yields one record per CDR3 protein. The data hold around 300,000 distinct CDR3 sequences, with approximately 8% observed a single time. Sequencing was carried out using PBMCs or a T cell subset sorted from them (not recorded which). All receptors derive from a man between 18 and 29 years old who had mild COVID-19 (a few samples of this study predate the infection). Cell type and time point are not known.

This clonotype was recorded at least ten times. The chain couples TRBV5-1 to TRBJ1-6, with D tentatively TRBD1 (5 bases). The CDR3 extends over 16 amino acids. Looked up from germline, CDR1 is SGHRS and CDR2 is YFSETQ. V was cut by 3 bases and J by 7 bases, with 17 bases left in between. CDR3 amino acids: CASSWGRLGENSPLHF. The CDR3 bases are TGCGCCAGCAGCTGGGGCCGACTCGGGGAGAATTCACCCCTCCACTTT.

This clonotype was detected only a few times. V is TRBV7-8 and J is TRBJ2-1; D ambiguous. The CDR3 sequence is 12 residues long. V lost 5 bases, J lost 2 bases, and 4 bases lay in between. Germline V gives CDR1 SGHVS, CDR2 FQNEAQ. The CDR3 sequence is CASSRTYNEQFF. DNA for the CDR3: TGTGCCAGCAGCCGGACCTACAATGAGCAGTTCTTC.

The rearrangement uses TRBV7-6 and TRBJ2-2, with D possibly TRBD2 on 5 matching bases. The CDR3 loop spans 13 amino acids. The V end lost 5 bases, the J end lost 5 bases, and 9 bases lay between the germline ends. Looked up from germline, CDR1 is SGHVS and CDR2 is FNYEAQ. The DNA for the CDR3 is TGTGCCAGCAGCCCCGACTATACCGGGGAGCTGTTTTTT. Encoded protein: CASSPDYTGELFF.

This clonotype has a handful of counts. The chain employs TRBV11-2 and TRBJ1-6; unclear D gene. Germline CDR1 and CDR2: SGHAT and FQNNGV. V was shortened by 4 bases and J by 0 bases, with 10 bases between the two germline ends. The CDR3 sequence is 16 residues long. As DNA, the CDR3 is TGTGCCAGCAGCTCGGATGAGAGCTCCTATAATTCACCCCTCCACTTT. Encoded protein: CASSSDESSYNSPLHF.

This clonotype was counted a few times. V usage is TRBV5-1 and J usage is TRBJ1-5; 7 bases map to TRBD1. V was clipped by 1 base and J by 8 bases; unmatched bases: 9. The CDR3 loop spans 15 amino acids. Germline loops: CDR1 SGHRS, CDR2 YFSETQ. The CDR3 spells CASSLRPGGKEPQHF. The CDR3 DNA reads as TGCGCCAGCAGCTTGAGGCCAGGGGGTAAGGAGCCCCAGCATTTT.

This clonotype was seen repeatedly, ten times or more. The CDR3 sequence: CASSVVTGSTYNEQFF. CDR3 coding DNA: TGTGCCAGCAGCGTAGTTACAGGGTCGACCTACAATGAGCAGTTCTTC. The rearrangement joins TRBV9 to TRBJ2-1; possibly TRBD1 for D (6 bases). Trimming left V 0 bases short and J 2 bases short, with 12 bases between. Germline loops: CDR1 SGDLS, CDR2 YYNGEE. There are 16 residues in the CDR3.

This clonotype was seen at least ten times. Here the CDR3 DNA reads TGTGCCAGCTCACAGTCACAGGGTTGGGACACTGAAGCTTTCTTT. Translating it yields CASSQSQGWDTEAFF. The V gene is TRBV18, the J gene TRBJ1-1; TRBD1 might be the D (6 bases). The ends were cut back, 4 bases at V and 3 bases at J, with 15 bases in the middle. The CDR3 has 15 amino acids. Germline lookup yields CDR1 KGHSH and CDR2 LQKENI.

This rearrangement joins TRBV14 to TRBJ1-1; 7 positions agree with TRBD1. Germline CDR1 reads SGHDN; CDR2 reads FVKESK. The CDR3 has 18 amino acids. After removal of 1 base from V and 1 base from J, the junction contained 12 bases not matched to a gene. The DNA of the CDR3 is TGTGCCAGCAGCCAAGTCGATTTACAGGGGAAGGGGAACACTGAAGCTTTCTTT. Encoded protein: CASSQVDLQGKGNTEAFF.

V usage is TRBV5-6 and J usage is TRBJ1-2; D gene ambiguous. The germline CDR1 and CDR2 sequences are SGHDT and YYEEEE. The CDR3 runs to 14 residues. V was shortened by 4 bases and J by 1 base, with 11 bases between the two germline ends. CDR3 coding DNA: TGTGCCAGCAGCCCCATCCTGGTTAACTATGGCTACACCTTC. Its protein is CASSPILVNYGYTF.

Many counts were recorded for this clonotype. Here the CDR3 reads CASSQEVAVTGELFF. The CDR3 DNA sequence: TGCGCCAGCAGCCAAGAGGTGGCCGTCACCGGGGAGCTGTTTTTT. The V call is TRBV4-1, the J call TRBJ2-2; D unresolved. The V gene lost 0 bases and the J gene lost 4 bases, with 9 bases spanning the gap. Germline V CDR1 and CDR2: MGHRA, YSYEKL. The CDR3 covers 15 residues.

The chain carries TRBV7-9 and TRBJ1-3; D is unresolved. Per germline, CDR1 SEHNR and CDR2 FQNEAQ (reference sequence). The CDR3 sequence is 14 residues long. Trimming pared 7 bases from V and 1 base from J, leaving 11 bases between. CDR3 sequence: CASIPRDSGNTIYF. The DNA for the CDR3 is TGTGCCAGCATTCCCCGGGATTCTGGAAACACCATATATTTT.

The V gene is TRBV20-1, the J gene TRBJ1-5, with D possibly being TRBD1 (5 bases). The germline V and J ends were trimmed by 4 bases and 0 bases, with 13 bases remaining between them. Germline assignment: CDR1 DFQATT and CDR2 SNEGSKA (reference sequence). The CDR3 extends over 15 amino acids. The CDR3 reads CSAKPGSYSNQPQHF. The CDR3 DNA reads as TGCAGTGCTAAGCCAGGGAGCTATAGCAATCAGCCCCAGCATTTT.

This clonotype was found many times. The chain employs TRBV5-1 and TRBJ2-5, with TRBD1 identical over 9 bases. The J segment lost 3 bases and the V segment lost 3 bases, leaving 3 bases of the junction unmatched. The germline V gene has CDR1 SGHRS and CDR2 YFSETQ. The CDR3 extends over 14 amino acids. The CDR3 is CASSSGTGKETQYF. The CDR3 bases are TGCGCCAGCAGCTCCGGGACAGGGAAAGAGACCCAGTACTTC. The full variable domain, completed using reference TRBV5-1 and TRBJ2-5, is KAGVTQTPRYLIKTRGQQVTLSCSPISGHRSVSWYQQTPGQGLQFLFEYFSETQRNKGNFPGRFSGRQFSNSRSEMNVSTLELGDSALYLCASSSGTGKETQYFGPGTRLLVL.

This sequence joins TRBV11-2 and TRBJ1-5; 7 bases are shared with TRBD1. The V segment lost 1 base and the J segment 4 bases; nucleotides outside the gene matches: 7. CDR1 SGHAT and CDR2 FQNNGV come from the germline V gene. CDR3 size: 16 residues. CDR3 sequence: CASSLAATGRNQPQHF. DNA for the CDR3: TGTGCCAGCAGCTTAGCCGCGACAGGGAGGAATCAGCCCCAGCATTTT.

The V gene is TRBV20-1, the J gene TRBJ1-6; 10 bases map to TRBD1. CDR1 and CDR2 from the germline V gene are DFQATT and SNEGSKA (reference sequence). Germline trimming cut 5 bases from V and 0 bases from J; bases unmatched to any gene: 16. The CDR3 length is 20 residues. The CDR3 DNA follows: TGCAGTGCTGGACCCCGGGACAGGGGCCAACGACGCTCCTATAATTCACCCCTCCACTTT. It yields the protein CSAGPRDRGQRRSYNSPLHF.

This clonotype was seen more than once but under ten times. The CDR3, as DNA: TGTGCCAGCAGCCGCGGGGGGATTGCCTACGAGCAGTACGTC. It codes for CASSRGGIAYEQYV. This sequence joins TRBV3-1 and TRBJ2-7, with 8 bases fitting TRBD2. J gave up 2 bases and V 4 bases, and 4 bases lay outside the gene matches. Germline loops: CDR1 LGHDT, CDR2 YNNKEL (reference sequence). This CDR3 has 14 amino acids.

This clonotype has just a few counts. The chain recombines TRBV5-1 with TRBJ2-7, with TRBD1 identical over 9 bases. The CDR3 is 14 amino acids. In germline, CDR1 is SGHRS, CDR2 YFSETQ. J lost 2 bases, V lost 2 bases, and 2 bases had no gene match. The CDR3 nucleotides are TGCGCCAGCAGCTTCGGGACAGGGCCCTACGAGCAGTACGTC. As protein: CASSFGTGPYEQYV.

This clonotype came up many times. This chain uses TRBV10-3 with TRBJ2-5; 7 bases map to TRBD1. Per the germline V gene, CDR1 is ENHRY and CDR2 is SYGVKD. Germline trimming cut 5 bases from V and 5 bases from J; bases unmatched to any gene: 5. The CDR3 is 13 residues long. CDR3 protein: CAISLGQKETQYF. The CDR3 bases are TGTGCCATCAGTTTGGGACAGAAGGAGACCCAGTACTTC.

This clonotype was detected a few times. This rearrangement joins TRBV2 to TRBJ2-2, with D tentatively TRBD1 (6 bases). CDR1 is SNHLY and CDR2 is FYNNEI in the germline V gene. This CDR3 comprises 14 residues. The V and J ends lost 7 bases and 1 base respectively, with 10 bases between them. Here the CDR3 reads CASTLQGNTGELFF. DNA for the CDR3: TGTGCCAGCACCTTACAGGGGAACACCGGGGAGCTGTTTTTT.

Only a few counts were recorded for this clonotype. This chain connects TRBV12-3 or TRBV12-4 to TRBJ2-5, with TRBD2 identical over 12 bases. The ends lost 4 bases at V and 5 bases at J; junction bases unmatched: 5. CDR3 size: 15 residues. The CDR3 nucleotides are TGTGCCAGCAGTTCCCTAGCGGGGGGGCCTGAGACCCAGTACTTC. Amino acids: CASSSLAGGPETQYF.

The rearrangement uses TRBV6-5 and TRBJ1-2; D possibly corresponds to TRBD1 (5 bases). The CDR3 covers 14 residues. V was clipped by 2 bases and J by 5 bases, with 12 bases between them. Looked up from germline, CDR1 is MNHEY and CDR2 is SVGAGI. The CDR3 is CASSYRTSPYGYTF. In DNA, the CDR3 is TGTGCCAGCAGTTACCGGACATCGCCTTATGGCTACACCTTC.

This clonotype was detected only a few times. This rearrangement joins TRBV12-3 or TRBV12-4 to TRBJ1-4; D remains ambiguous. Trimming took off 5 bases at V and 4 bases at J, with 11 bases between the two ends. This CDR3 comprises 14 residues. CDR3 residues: CASSHGMGNEKLFF. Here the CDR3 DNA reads TGTGCCAGCAGTCACGGTATGGGTAATGAAAAACTGTTTTTT.

The chain's CDR3 is CASRKGYITHNEQFF. The DNA of the CDR3 is TGTGCCAGCAGAAAGGGCTACATAACTCACAATGAGCAGTTCTTC. The V and J genes are TRBV21-1 and TRBJ2-1. TRBV21-1 is a recognized pseudogene. This CDR3 comprises 15 residues.

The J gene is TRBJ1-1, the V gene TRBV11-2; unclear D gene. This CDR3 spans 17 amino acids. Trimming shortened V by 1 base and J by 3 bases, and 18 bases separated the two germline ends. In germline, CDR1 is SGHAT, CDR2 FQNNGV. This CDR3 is CASSLVTFEERDTEAFF. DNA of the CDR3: TGTGCCAGCAGCTTAGTGACCTTTGAGGAACGGGACACTGAAGCTTTCTTT. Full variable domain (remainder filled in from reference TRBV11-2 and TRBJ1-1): EAGVAQSPRYKIIEKRQSVAFWCNPISGHATLYWYQQILGQGPKLLIQFQNNGVVDDSQLPKDRFSAERLKGVDSTLKIQPAKLEDSAVYLCASSLVTFEERDTEAFFGQGTRLTVV.

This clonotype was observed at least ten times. The CDR3 nucleotides are TGTGCCTGGAGTGCTGGAGCGGGGGTCCAAGAGACCCAGTACTTC. It is translated as CAWSAGAGVQETQYF. The chain uses TRBV30 and TRBJ2-5; 8 bases line up with TRBD2. This CDR3 region has 15 residues. Trimming cost V 1 base and J 1 base; bases outside gene matches: 5. CDR1 GTSNPN and CDR2 SVGIG come from the germline V gene (reference sequence). The full variable domain, in which reference TRBV30 and TRBJ2-5 provide the parts outside the CDR3, is SQTIHQWPATLVQPVGSPLSLECTVEGTSNPNLYWYRQAAGRGLQLLFYSVGIGQISSEVPQNLSASRPQDRQFILSSKKLLLSDSGFYLCAWSAGAGVQETQYFGPGTRLLVL.

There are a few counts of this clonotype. CDR3 bases: TGTGCCTGGAGTGTAATGGGAAACACTGAAGCTTTCTTT. It translates to CAWSVMGNTEAFF. The chain uses TRBV30 and TRBJ1-1; D unclear. Looked up from germline, CDR1 is GTSNPN and CDR2 is SVGIG (reference sequence). V shed 0 bases and J shed 2 bases, with 7 bases lying between them. The CDR3 consists of 13 residues.

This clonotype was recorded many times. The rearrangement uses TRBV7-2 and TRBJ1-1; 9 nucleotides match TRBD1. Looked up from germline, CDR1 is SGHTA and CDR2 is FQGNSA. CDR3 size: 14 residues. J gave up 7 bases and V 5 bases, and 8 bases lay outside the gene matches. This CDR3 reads CASSTRQGEVEAFF. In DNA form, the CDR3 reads TGTGCCAGCAGCACCAGACAGGGGGAGGTTGAAGCTTTCTTT. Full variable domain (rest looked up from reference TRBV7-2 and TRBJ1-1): GAGVSQSPSNKVTEKGKDVELRCDPISGHTALYWYRQSLGQGLEFLIYFQGNSAPDKSGLPSDRFSAERTGGSVSTLTIQRTQQEDSAVYLCASSTRQGEVEAFFGQGTRLTVV.

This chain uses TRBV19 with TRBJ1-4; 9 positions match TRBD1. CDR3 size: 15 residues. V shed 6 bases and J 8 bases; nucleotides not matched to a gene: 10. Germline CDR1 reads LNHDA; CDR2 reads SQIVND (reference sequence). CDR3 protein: CASRPPGQGWEKLFF. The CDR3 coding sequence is TGTGCCAGTAGGCCCCCGGGACAGGGATGGGAAAAACTGTTTTTT.

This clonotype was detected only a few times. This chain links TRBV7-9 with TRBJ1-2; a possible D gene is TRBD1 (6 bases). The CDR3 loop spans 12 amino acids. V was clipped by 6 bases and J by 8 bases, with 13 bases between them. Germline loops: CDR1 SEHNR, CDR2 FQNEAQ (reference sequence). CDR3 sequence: CASSTEGQGYTF. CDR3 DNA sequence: TGTGCCAGCAGTACTGAAGGACAGGGCTACACCTTC.

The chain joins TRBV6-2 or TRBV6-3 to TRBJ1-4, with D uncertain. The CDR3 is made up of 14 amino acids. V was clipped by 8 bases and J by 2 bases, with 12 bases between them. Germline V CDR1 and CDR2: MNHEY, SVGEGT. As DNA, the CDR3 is TGTGCCAGCCGAGAGGGAAGGACTAATGAAAAACTGTTTTTT. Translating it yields CASREGRTNEKLFF.

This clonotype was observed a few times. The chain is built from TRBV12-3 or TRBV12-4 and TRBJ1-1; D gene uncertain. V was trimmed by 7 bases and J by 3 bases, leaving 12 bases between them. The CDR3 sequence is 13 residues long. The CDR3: CASIPLTDTEAFF. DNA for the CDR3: TGTGCCAGCATTCCGCTTACGGACACTGAAGCTTTCTTT.

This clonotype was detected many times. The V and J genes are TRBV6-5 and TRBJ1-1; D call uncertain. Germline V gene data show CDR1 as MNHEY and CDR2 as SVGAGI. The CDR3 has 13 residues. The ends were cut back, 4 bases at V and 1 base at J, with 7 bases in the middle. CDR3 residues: CASSFRSNTEAFF. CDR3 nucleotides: TGTGCCAGCAGTTTTCGGTCGAACACTGAAGCTTTCTTT.